These 6 T cell receptor beta chains share one sample of origin, sequenced in a study of cytomegalovirus exposure and HLA in healthy donors. The PCR ran on 60 Vbeta and 13 Jbeta primers. The protocol was immunoSEQ multiplex PCR, while the TCRdb copy is restricted to in-frame clones and leaves out a portion. The sample has around 110,000 clones; around 85% are singletons. The sequenced sample was PBMCs. These receptors were obtained from a man aged 55-75 years in good health and CMV-seronegative.

The chain employs TRBV5-1 and TRBJ1-2; a possible D gene is TRBD1 (5 bases). The germline gives CDR1 SGHRS, CDR2 YFSETQ. This CDR3 region has 14 residues. The germline V and J ends were trimmed by 0 bases and 6 bases, with 12 bases remaining between them. CDR3 loop: CASSLAGRENGYTF. The CDR3 DNA reads TGCGCCAGCAGCTTGGCGGGCAGGGAAAATGGCTACACCTTC.

To note about this clone: The identical CDR3 is also encoded by other nucleotide sequences in the sample. The rearrangement joins TRBV15 to TRBJ2-5, with D maybe TRBD1 (6 bases). V lost 5 bases and J 2 bases, leaving 9 bases between the germline ends. Germline V gives CDR1 LNHNV, CDR2 YYDKDF (reference sequence). The CDR3 covers 13 residues. The CDR3 protein is CATSRGQQETQYF. CDR3 sequence (DNA): TGTGCCACCAGCCGGGGACAACAAGAGACCCAGTACTTC.

The CDR3 loop reads CASSRTSEYNEQFF. The CDR3 nucleotides are TGCGCCAGCAGCCGCACTAGCGAATACAATGAGCAGTTCTTC. The V gene is TRBV5-1, the J gene TRBJ2-1; the match to TRBD2 covers 7 bases. The V gene's germline CDR1 is SGHRS and CDR2 YFSETQ. CDR3 length: 14 residues. The J segment lost 4 bases and the V segment lost 4 bases, leaving 5 bases of the junction unmatched.

A remark on this clone: Within the sample, other DNA sequences also encode this same CDR3. This chain uses TRBV4-3 with TRBJ2-7; D not certain. CDR1 LGHNA and CDR2 YSLEER come from the germline V gene. The CDR3 totals 14 residues. The ends were cut back, 3 bases at V and 2 bases at J, with 11 bases in the middle. CDR3 bases: TGCGCCAGCAGCCAGGAAGGCGGAACCTACGAGCAGTACTTC. As protein: CASSQEGGTYEQYF.

This chain joins TRBV19 and TRBJ1-2; TRBD1 matches 9 bases. Per the germline V gene, CDR1 is LNHDA and CDR2 is SQIVND (reference sequence). This CDR3 region has 13 residues. Losses at the gene ends were 2 bases for V and 6 bases for J; bases not matched to a gene: 1. The CDR3 reads CASSITGGNGYTF. CDR3 bases: TGTGCCAGTAGTATAACAGGGGGCAATGGCTACACCTTC.

The gene calls are TRBV19 and TRBJ2-1; 8 bases map to TRBD1. The CDR3 is made up of 17 amino acids. CDR1 and CDR2 from the germline V gene are LNHDA and SQIVND (reference sequence). Unmatched junction bases numbered 15, after V lost 5 bases and J lost 6 bases. CDR3: CASSVLQGVEIGNEQFF. For the CDR3, the DNA is TGTGCCAGTAGTGTCCTACAGGGGGTTGAAATTGGCAATGAGCAGTTCTTC.